What follows are 18 T cell receptor beta chains derived from one specimen sequenced in a study of blood T cell repertoires in COVID-19. Clones were read by immunoSEQ multiplex PCR, and TCRdb kept only the in-frame ones, dropping some. The table includes 80,000 to 95,000 clones, roughly 88% detected once. Sequencing was done on a sample of peripheral blood. The source is a human donor in a cohort sampled during active COVID-19.

The rearrangement uses TRBV6-2 or TRBV6-3 and TRBJ2-4; tentative D call: TRBD2 (6 bases). CDR3 size: 15 residues. Between the trimmed V and J ends, which lost 0 bases and 3 bases, there was a span of 9 bases. Germline-derived CDR1 and CDR2 are MNHEY and SVGEGT. CDR3 bases: TGTGCCAGCAGTTACTCGGCGGGGAACAAAAACATTCAGTACTTC. Amino acids: CASSYSAGNKNIQYF.

The chain recombines TRBV4-2 with TRBJ2-2, with 14 bases that match TRBD2. The CDR3 totals 16 residues. Unmatched junction bases numbered 9, after V lost 4 bases and J lost 11 bases. Germline CDR1 LGHNA, CDR2 YNFKEQ. The CDR3 here is CASSLGLAGGGGELFF. CDR3 in DNA: TGTGCCAGCAGCCTAGGACTAGCGGGGGGAGGGGGAGAGCTGTTTTTT.

This clone was seen ten or more times. The chain links TRBV13 to TRBJ2-1, with D perhaps matching TRBD1 (6 bases). The CDR3 runs to 13 residues. V shed 2 bases and J shed 6 bases, with 8 bases lying between them. Germline CDR1 and CDR2: PRHDT and FYEKMQ (reference sequence). In nucleotides, the CDR3 is TGTGCCAGCAGCTTAAGCAGGGGCAATGAGCAGTTCTTC. It is translated as CASSLSRGNEQFF.

The V gene is TRBV24-1, the J gene TRBJ1-4; 8 bases line up with TRBD1. The CDR3 length is 16 residues. Germline V CDR1 and CDR2: KGHDR, SFDVKD. V lost 3 bases, J lost 3 bases, and 5 bases stayed unmatched. CDR3 sequence: CATSDAQGASNEKLFF. The CDR3, as DNA: TGTGCCACCAGTGATGCCCAGGGGGCTTCTAATGAAAAACTGTTTTTT.

The chain carries TRBV5-1 and TRBJ2-7, with TRBD1 matching 7 bases. With V trimmed by 0 bases and J by 3 bases, 3 bases remained unmatched. From germline, CDR1 is SGHRS and CDR2 YFSETQ. This CDR3 spans 14 amino acids. This chain's CDR3 is CASSLEGAGYEQYF. The CDR3 coding sequence is TGCGCCAGCAGCTTGGAGGGGGCAGGCTACGAGCAGTACTTC. The whole variable domain, remainder taken from reference TRBV5-1 and TRBJ2-7, is KAGVTQTPRYLIKTRGQQVTLSCSPISGHRSVSWYQQTPGQGLQFLFEYFSETQRNKGNFPGRFSGRQFSNSRSEMNVSTLELGDSALYLCASSLEGAGYEQYFGPGTRLTVT.

This clone was recorded a few times. The CDR3 DNA reads TGTGCCAGCAGTTTCCTGAGTGAAAAACTGTTTTTT. It encodes CASSFLSEKLFF. The chain carries TRBV12-3 or TRBV12-4 and TRBJ1-4, with D unresolved. The CDR3 sequence is 12 residues long. The V gene lost 3 bases and the J gene lost 7 bases, with 6 bases spanning the gap.

The chain links TRBV10-3 to TRBJ2-3, with 7 nucleotides matching TRBD1. This CDR3 comprises 15 residues. Germline V gene data show CDR1 as ENHRY and CDR2 as SYGVKD. V lost 4 bases, J lost 2 bases, and 6 bases stayed unmatched. The CDR3 nucleotides are TGTGCCATCAGTGGGGGGACAGCGAACACAGATACGCAGTATTTT. Its protein is CAISGGTANTDTQYF.

This clone is a singleton in its sample. The chain has TRBV7-9 and TRBJ1-1, with 7 bases identical to TRBD1. The ends lost 3 bases at V and 0 bases at J; junction bases unmatched: 4. This CDR3 is 15 amino acids long. The germline gives CDR1 SEHNR, CDR2 FQNEAQ (reference sequence). The CDR3 sequence: CASSLPTGLNTEAFF. The CDR3 nucleotides are TGTGCCAGCAGCTTGCCGACAGGGCTGAACACTGAAGCTTTCTTT.

This sequence joins TRBV7-2 and TRBJ2-7, with 8 bases aligning to TRBD1. Trimming cost V 4 bases and J 4 bases; bases outside gene matches: 12. Germline CDR1 is SGHTA and CDR2 is FQGNSA. The CDR3 is 16 residues long. This chain's CDR3 is CASSSADRAVSYEQYF. The CDR3 bases are TGTGCCAGCAGCTCGGCGGACAGGGCTGTAAGTTACGAGCAGTACTTC.

The chain is built from TRBV7-2 and TRBJ2-7, with D unclear. V was trimmed by 1 base and J by 0 bases, leaving 7 bases between them. This CDR3 has 14 amino acids. CDR1 is SGHTA and CDR2 is FQGNSA in the germline V gene. The CDR3 DNA reads TGTGCCAGCAGCTTAGTAACAGCCTCCTACGAGCAGTACTTC. Amino acid sequence: CASSLVTASYEQYF. The full variable domain, rest sourced from reference TRBV7-2 and TRBJ2-7, is GAGVSQSPSNKVTEKGKDVELRCDPISGHTALYWYRQSLGQGLEFLIYFQGNSAPDKSGLPSDRFSAERTGGSVSTLTIQRTQQEDSAVYLCASSLVTASYEQYFGPGTRLTVT.

The chain is built from TRBV29-1 and TRBJ2-7; 8 bases are a match to TRBD1. The CDR3 contains 13 residues. With 6 bases clipped from V and 3 bases from J, the junction kept 7 bases outside the gene matches. The germline V gene has CDR1 SQVTM and CDR2 ANQGSEA. The CDR3 loop reads CSVDGQGFYEQYF. CDR3 coding DNA: TGCAGCGTCGATGGACAGGGATTCTACGAGCAGTACTTC.

CDR3 DNA: TGTGTCAGAAGCTTAGGGCGGCTGGTACGCACCGGGTCCTACAATGAGCAGTTCTTC. Translated: CVRSLGRLVRTGSYNEQFF. The rearrangement joins TRBV7-5 to TRBJ2-1; the D call of TRBD2 is as the table states it, not checked on the DNA. TRBV7-5 is recorded as a pseudogene. The CDR3 loop spans 19 amino acids.

The genes are TRBV5-4 and TRBJ2-5, with 9 nucleotides matching TRBD2. This CDR3 is built from 17 residues. Germline V gene sequence: CDR1 SGHNT, CDR2 YYREEE (reference sequence). The trim removed 0 bases at V and 1 base at J, leaving 7 bases unmatched. Here the CDR3 DNA reads TGTGCCAGCAGCTTGGCCCGGGGCGGGAGGGTCCAAGAGACCCAGTACTTC. Encoded protein: CASSLARGGRVQETQYF.

The V call is TRBV27, the J call TRBJ2-7; a weak D match, TRBD1 (5 bases). V dropped 6 bases and J dropped 4 bases, with 19 bases sitting between them. Per the germline V gene, CDR1 is MNHEY and CDR2 is SMNVEV (reference sequence). This CDR3 contains 15 residues. DNA for the CDR3: TGTGCCAGCAGCGGAACACAGGCGCCCTTTTACGAGCAGTACTTC. Its translation: CASSGTQAPFYEQYF.

This chain connects TRBV7-9 to TRBJ2-3, with unresolved D. The CDR3 covers 16 residues. Germline loops: CDR1 SEHNR, CDR2 FQNEAQ (reference sequence). Trimming stripped 4 bases from V and 0 bases from J, with 14 bases between. The CDR3 region has the DNA TGTGCCAGCAGCTCACTAACGGCCCCTAGCACAGATACGCAGTATTTT. Translation: CASSSLTAPSTDTQYF.

The V call is TRBV27, the J call TRBJ2-7; D perhaps matches TRBD1 (5 bases). V was cut by 3 bases and J by 5 bases, with 8 bases left in between. The CDR3 consists of 12 residues. Germline V gives CDR1 MNHEY, CDR2 SMNVEV (reference sequence). The CDR3 nucleotides are TGTGCCAGCAGTTTGTGGGGCCACGAGCAGTACTTC. It is translated as CASSLWGHEQYF.

This chain uses TRBV27 with TRBJ2-1; D remains unclear. CDR3 size: 13 residues. Per germline, CDR1 MNHEY and CDR2 SMNVEV (reference sequence). The V gene lost 5 bases and the J gene lost 3 bases, with 8 bases spanning the gap. CDR3 in amino acids: CASSPRLYNEQFF. CDR3 bases: TGTGCCAGCAGTCCAAGACTCTACAATGAGCAGTTCTTC.

The V and J genes are TRBV27 and TRBJ1-1, with D tentatively TRBD1 (6 bases). V was trimmed by 2 bases and J by 1 base, leaving 11 bases between them. Germline V gene lookup returns CDR1 MNHEY and CDR2 SMNVEV (reference sequence). This CDR3 comprises 15 residues. The CDR3 region is CASSLAGAGNTEAFF. The CDR3 bases are TGTGCCAGCAGTTTAGCGGGGGCGGGGAACACTGAAGCTTTCTTT.